This T cell receptor beta chain emerged from a study of shared clonotypes between healthy human individuals. Profiling relied on immunoSEQ multiplex PCR, and the TCRdb table lists in-frame clones only, not all of them. The sample holds about 460,000 clones, 60% to 80% seen once. V dropped 6 bases and J dropped 5 bases, with 14 bases sitting between them. The CDR3 consists of 14 residues. Germline-derived CDR1 and CDR2 are MRHNA and SNTAGT. Material for sequencing was PBMCs. The V and J genes are TRBV6-4 and TRBJ2-1; tentative D call: TRBD1 (6 bases). The receptor comes from a middle-aged woman in good health. Some clones in this sample may be carry-over from other donors' samples. The CDR3 reads CASSLWAGDNEQFF. Here the CDR3 DNA reads TGTGCCAGCAGCCTTTGGGCAGGGGACAATGAGCAGTTCTTC.